This T cell receptor beta chain was identified during a study of neurological immune-mediated disorders. Overall study findings and caveats: It was HTLV-1-associated myelopathy that showed the most TCR clonal expansion, while multiple sclerosis showed the least, falling below healthy controls.

This clonotype ranks as medium-sized. Its antigen is still unknown. At one end, the junction sequence differs from germline, possibly due to a read error. Germline-derived CDR1 and CDR2 are SSHAT and FNYEAQ (reference sequence). The CDR3 runs to 14 residues. The authors made cDNA by 5'RACE with 10-nucleotide random UMIs. Every sequencing run generated in excess of 160 million TCR-beta sequences. These sequences covered 15-18 subjects. TCRdb called the 5' RACE reads again in MiXCR, with one record for every CDR3 protein. The sample includes about 32,000 distinct CDR3 sequences, 3.8% of them seen just once.

The sample was PBMCs. The chain couples TRBV7-7 to TRBJ2-1; 7 nucleotides match TRBD2. The TCR sequence derives from a man younger than 40 with multiple sclerosis. The CDR3 region is CASSPTREGDEQFF. The CDR3 nucleotides are TGTGCTAGCAGCCCCACCAGGGAGGGCGATGAGCAGTTCTTC.